These T cell receptor beta chains were read from a single sample in a study of CD4 T cells in relation to SARS-CoV-2 and coronaviruses. Their cognate antigens are unknown. The data were produced by immunoSEQ multiplex PCR, yet TCRdb's version contains in-frame clones alone and is incomplete. This sample carries fewer than 20,000 clones, 74% of them seen once, and the ten largest clones take about 32%. Material: CD4+ T cells from PBMCs, cultured in vitro. The receptors were sampled from a human donor in good health. Both conserved end residues are part of each CDR3. The D gene is left open where the match is weak. Not all rows give a size; the values are once, few, many and, for expanded clones, a class.

j_call d_call v_call clone_size cdr3_nt cdr3_aa
TRBJ1-2 NA TRBV28 NA TGTGCCAGCATTAACGGCGGGGGGCACTATGGCTACACCTTC CASINGGGHYGYTF
TRBJ2-5 NA TRBV24-1 NA TGTGCCACCAGTGACAGGACCGGCCAAGAGACCCAGTACTTC CATSDRTGQETQYF
TRBJ2-1 TRBD2 TRBV6-4 few TGTGCCAGCAGTGAGCTAGCGGGAGGGGGCAATGAGCAGTTCTTC CASSELAGGGNEQFF
TRBJ2-2 NA TRBV29-1 NA TGCAGCGCAAACGGAGAGACCGGGGAGCTGTTTTTT CSANGETGELFF
TRBJ1-1 NA TRBV10-3 NA TGTGCCATCAGATCCGAAGGGAGTCACACTGAAGCTTTCTTT CAIRSEGSHTEAFF
TRBJ1-3 TRBD1 TRBV19 NA TGTGCCAGTAGTCTCTATGGGACAGCTTCTGGAAACACCATATATTTT CASSLYGTASGNTIYF
TRBJ1-1 NA TRBV5-1 NA TGCGCCAGCAGCTTGGTTCTGAACACTGAAGCTTTCTTT CASSLVLNTEAFF
TRBJ2-3 NA TRBV7-8 NA TGTGCCAGCAGCTTCGGGTCTAGCACAGATACGCAGTATTTT CASSFGSSTDTQYF
TRBJ2-7 TRBD2 TRBV9 few TGTGCCAGCAGCGTAGGTCCAGCGGGATCCTACGAGCAGTACTTC CASSVGPAGSYEQYF
TRBJ2-1 TRBD2 TRBV29-1 NA TGCAGCGTTTACGCCGGGACTAGCATTGAGCAGTTCTTC CSVYAGTSIEQFF
TRBJ1-2 NA TRBV18 NA TGTGCCAGCTCACCACCCCAGCCCGCGGACTCCCCCCGCTATGGCTACACCTTC CASSPPQPADSPRYGYTF
TRBJ2-5 TRBD1 TRBV12-5 NA TGTGCTAGTGCTGGGACAGGCTGGGAGACCCAGTACTTC CASAGTGWETQYF
TRBJ2-1 TRBD2 TRBV3-1/TRBV3-2 NA TGTGCCAGCAGCCTTGGCTGGGCTAGCGGGACCTACAATGAGCAGTTCTTC CASSLGWASGTYNEQFF
TRBJ1-2 NA TRBV28 NA TGTGCCAGCCTTACTACAGGGAGGATCGCGGGCTACACCTTC CASLTTGRIAGYTF
TRBJ2-1 NA TRBV14 NA TGTGCCAGCAGCCAAGTACGCCGCAATGAGCAGTTCTTC CASSQVRRNEQFF